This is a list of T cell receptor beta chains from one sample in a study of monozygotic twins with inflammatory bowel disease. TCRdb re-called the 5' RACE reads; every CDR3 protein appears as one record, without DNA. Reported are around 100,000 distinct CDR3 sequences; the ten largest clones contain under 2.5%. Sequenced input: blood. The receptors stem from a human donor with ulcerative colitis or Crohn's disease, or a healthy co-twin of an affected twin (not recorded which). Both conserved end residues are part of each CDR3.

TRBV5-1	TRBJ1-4	CASSLGQGYEKLFF
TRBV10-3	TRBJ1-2	CAISEGGGVANYGYTF
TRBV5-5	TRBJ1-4	CASSAVGGPTNEKLFF
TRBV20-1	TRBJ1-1	CSARARAQMNTEAFF
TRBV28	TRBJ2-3	CASSPHGTSGTQYF
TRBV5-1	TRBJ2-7	CASRYPGNYEQYF
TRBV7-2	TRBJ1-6	CASSLPDNSPLHF
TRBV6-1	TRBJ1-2	CASSSSTTGYGYTF
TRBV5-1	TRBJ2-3	CASSLMGTDTQYF
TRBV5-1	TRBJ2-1	CASSLYRREGIDEQFF
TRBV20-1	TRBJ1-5	CSATQGDGPQHF
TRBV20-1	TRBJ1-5	CSARGGPDRGHNQPQHF
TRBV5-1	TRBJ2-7	CASSLVAGPYEQYF
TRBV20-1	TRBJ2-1	CSAPRRTPTYNEQFF